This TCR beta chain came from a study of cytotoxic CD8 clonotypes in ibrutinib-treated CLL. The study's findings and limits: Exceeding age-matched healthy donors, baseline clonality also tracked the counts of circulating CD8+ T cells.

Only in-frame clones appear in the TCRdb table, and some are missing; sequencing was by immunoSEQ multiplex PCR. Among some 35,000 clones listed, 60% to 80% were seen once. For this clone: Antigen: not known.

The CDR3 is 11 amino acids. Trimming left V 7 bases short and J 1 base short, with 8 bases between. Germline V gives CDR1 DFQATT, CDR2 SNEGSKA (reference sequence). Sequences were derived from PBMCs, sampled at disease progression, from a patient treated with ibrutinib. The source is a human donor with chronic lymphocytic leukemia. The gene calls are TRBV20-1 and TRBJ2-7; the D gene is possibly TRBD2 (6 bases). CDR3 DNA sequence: TGCAGTGTTGCGGGGTCCTACGAGCAGTACTTC. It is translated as CSVAGSYEQYF.